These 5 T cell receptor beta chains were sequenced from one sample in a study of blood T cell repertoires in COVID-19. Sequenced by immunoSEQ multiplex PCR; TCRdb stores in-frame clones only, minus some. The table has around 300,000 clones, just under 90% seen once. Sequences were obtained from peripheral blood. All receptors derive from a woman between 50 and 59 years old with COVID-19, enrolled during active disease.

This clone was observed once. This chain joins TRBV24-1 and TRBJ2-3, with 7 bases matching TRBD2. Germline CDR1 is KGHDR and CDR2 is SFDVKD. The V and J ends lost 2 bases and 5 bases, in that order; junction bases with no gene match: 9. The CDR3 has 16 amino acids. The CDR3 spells CATSDWQAAGVDTQYF. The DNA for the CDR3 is TGTGCCACCAGTGATTGGCAGGCGGCGGGGGTAGATACGCAGTATTTT.

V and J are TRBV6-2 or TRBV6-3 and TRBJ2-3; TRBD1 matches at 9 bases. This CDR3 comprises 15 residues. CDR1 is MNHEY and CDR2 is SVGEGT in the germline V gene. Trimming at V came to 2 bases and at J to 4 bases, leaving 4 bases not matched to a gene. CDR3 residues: CASSYRRTGADTQYF. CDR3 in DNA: TGTGCCAGCAGTTACCGTCGGACAGGGGCAGATACGCAGTATTTT.

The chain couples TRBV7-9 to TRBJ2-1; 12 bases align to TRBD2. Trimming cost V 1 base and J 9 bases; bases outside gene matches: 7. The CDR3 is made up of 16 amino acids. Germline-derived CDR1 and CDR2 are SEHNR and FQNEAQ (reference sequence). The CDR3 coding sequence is TGTGCCAGCAGCTTAGGGCTAGCGGGAGGGCGTGGTGAGCAGTTCTTC. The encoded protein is CASSLGLAGGRGEQFF.

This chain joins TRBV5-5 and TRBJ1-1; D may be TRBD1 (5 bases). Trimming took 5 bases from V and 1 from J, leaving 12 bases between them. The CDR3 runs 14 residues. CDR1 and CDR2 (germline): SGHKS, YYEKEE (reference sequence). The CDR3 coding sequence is TGTGCCAGCAGTTCAGGGTTGGCGAACACTGAAGCTTTCTTT. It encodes CASSSGLANTEAFF.

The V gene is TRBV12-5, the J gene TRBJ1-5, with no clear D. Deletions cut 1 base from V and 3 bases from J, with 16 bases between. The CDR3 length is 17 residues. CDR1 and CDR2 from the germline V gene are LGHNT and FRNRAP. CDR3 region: CASGLGSTEILNQPQHF. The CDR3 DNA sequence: TGTGCTAGTGGTTTGGGGTCCACAGAGATTCTCAATCAGCCCCAGCATTTT.